The 25 T cell receptor beta chains below come from one sample, sequenced in a study. TCRdb fed the 5' RACE reads into MiXCR, producing one record per CDR3 protein. Of over 55,000 distinct CDR3 sequences in the sample, approximately 31% were seen once. Sequenced input: tumor-infiltrating naive CD4+ T cells sorted from the breast tumor. Subset indicated: naive CD4+ T cells, CD4+CD45RA+CD25-. These TCRs come from a female donor with breast cancer.

CDR3 residues: CASSQDSPPLHF. The DNA for the CDR3 is TGTGCCAGCAGCCAGGACAGTCCTCCCCTCCACTTT. The chain links TRBV28 to TRBJ1-6; TRBD1 is a possible D gene (6 bases). Germline loops: CDR1 MDHEN, CDR2 SYDVKM. V was pared by 6 bases and J by 13 bases, with 13 bases between. The CDR3 has 12 residues.

The chain uses TRBV11-2 and TRBJ2-2; 9 bases fit TRBD2. CDR1 is SGHAT and CDR2 is FQNNGV in the germline V gene. The CDR3 loop spans 17 amino acids. The V segment lost 3 bases and the J segment 3 bases; nucleotides outside the gene matches: 8. CDR3: CASSFRLAGGYTGELFF. CDR3 sequence (DNA): TGTGCCAGCAGCTTCCGTTTGGCGGGAGGGTACACCGGGGAGCTGTTTTTT.

V usage is TRBV5-1 and J usage is TRBJ2-2, with TRBD1 as a possible D gene (6 bases). V was pared by 0 bases and J by 5 bases, with 14 bases between. CDR1 and CDR2 (germline): SGHRS, YFSETQ. The CDR3 length is 16 residues. The CDR3 region is CASSLDAGAYTGELFF. The CDR3, as DNA: TGCGCCAGCAGCTTGGATGCAGGGGCTTATACCGGGGAGCTGTTTTTT.

This clonotype was detected a few times. The genes are TRBV6-5 and TRBJ1-5; D remains unclear. The CDR3 is 15 residues long. V was clipped by 0 bases and J by 4 bases, with 10 bases between them. CDR1 is MNHEY and CDR2 is SVGAGI in the germline V gene. Here the CDR3 reads CASSYSMDPNQPQHF. CDR3 DNA sequence: TGTGCCAGCAGTTACTCGATGGATCCTAATCAGCCCCAGCATTTT.

This clonotype was observed many times. V is TRBV5-1 and J is TRBJ1-1, with D possibly matching TRBD1 (6 bases). This CDR3 has 14 residues. The germline V gene has CDR1 SGHRS and CDR2 YFSETQ. V shed 3 bases and J shed 2 bases, with 11 bases lying between them. CDR3 residues: CASSSQGSNTEAFF. CDR3 coding DNA: TGCGCCAGCAGCTCACAGGGCTCAAACACTGAAGCTTTCTTT.

The chain has TRBV5-1 and TRBJ1-3; 7 positions agree with TRBD1. The CDR3 is 17 amino acids. Trimming took 0 bases from V and 1 from J; bases not matched to a gene: 7. Germline CDR1 reads SGHRS; CDR2 reads YFSETQ. CDR3 sequence: CASSLGSRDSSGNTIYF. CDR3 nucleotides: TGCGCCAGCAGCTTGGGGTCCCGGGACAGTTCTGGAAACACCATATATTTT.

This clonotype was seen at least ten times. V and J are TRBV5-4 and TRBJ2-1, with 7 bases fitting TRBD2. Germline CDR1 reads SGHNT; CDR2 reads YYREEE (reference sequence). The CDR3 loop spans 17 amino acids. Losses at the gene ends were 4 bases for V and 4 bases for J; bases not matched to a gene: 14. This chain's CDR3 is CASSHRTAGAWYNEQFF. The DNA for the CDR3 is TGTGCCAGCAGCCATAGAACCGCGGGAGCGTGGTACAATGAGCAGTTCTTC.

The CDR3 sequence is CASSSSTSGVITYEQYF. Here the CDR3 DNA reads TGTGCCAGCAGCTCATCGACTAGCGGGGTTATCACCTACGAGCAGTACTTC. The chain carries TRBV7-9 and TRBJ2-7; TRBD2 aligns across 11 bases. The CDR3 has 17 residues. Germline V gene data show CDR1 as SEHNR and CDR2 as FQNEAQ (reference sequence). The ends lost 4 bases at V and 2 bases at J; junction bases unmatched: 10.

This clonotype was counted a single time. The chain carries TRBV4-1 and TRBJ2-1; TRBD2 agrees at 10 bases. J lost 7 bases, V lost 5 bases, and 8 bases had no gene match. The CDR3 sequence is 15 residues long. From germline, CDR1 is MGHRA and CDR2 YSYEKL. The CDR3 region has the DNA TGCGCCAGCAGCTACCTAGCGGGAGTTAATAATGAGCAGTTCTTC. Residues: CASSYLAGVNNEQFF.

This clonotype was found a few times. The chain joins TRBV21-1 to TRBJ1-5; the table's TRBD1 call for D was not verified on the DNA. TRBV21-1 is a pseudogene locus. The CDR3 totals 16 residues. The CDR3 reads CASSKAQGRGNQPQHF. The CDR3 nucleotides read TGTGCCAGCAGCAAGGCACAGGGCAGGGGCAATCAGCCCCAGCATTTT.

The genes are TRBV7-2 and TRBJ1-2; D is unclear. The CDR3 covers 13 residues. CDR1 SGHTA and CDR2 FQGNSA come from the germline V gene. Trimming took 6 bases from V and 8 from J, leaving 16 bases between them. CDR3 in DNA: TGTGCCAGCAGTCAAGACGGGGTTGTGGGCTACACCTTC. Amino acid sequence: CASSQDGVVGYTF.

The J gene is TRBJ1-6, the V gene TRBV7-8; 10 bases agree with TRBD1. Looked up from germline, CDR1 is SGHVS and CDR2 is FQNEAQ. This CDR3 has 15 amino acids. V lost 7 bases, J lost 10 bases, and 10 bases stayed unmatched. This CDR3 is CASTQAGDRGSPLHF. CDR3 coding DNA: TGTGCCAGCACCCAGGCGGGGGACAGGGGATCACCCCTCCACTTT.

The chain couples TRBV5-1 to TRBJ2-2; the match to TRBD1 covers 7 bases. From germline, CDR1 is SGHRS and CDR2 YFSETQ. This CDR3 is built from 16 residues. The ends lost 1 base at V and 6 bases at J; junction bases unmatched: 9. CDR3 protein: CASSLSGTVGAGELFF. The CDR3 DNA reads as TGCGCCAGCAGCTTGTCCGGGACAGTAGGGGCCGGGGAGCTGTTTTTT.

The rearrangement uses TRBV7-2 and TRBJ2-1, with 7 bases identical to TRBD2. CDR1 and CDR2 (germline): SGHTA, FQGNSA. Trimming cost V 1 base and J 1 base; bases outside gene matches: 7. This CDR3 is 17 amino acids long. The CDR3 nucleotides read TGTGCCAGCAGCTTAGGGACTAGGGGAGCATCCTACAATGAGCAGTTCTTC. Encoded protein: CASSLGTRGASYNEQFF.

The chain uses TRBV5-1 and TRBJ2-1; 9 positions match TRBD2. Per germline, CDR1 SGHRS and CDR2 YFSETQ. After removal of 6 bases from V and 5 bases from J, the junction contained 12 bases not matched to a gene. This CDR3 has 16 residues. The CDR3 is CASTLGVAGANNEQFF. In DNA, the CDR3 is TGCGCCAGCACCCTGGGGGTAGCGGGAGCAAACAATGAGCAGTTCTTC. The full variable domain, rest sourced from reference TRBV5-1 and TRBJ2-1, is KAGVTQTPRYLIKTRGQQVTLSCSPISGHRSVSWYQQTPGQGLQFLFEYFSETQRNKGNFPGRFSGRQFSNSRSEMNVSTLELGDSALYLCASTLGVAGANNEQFFGPGTRLTVL.

The chain joins TRBV12-3 or TRBV12-4 to TRBJ2-1; TRBD2 matches at 8 bases. V lost 1 base and J lost 9; bases outside the gene matches: 11. The CDR3 has 16 amino acids. For the CDR3, the DNA is TGTGCCAGCAGTTTAGTAACGAGCGGGAGATTTGGTGAGCAGTTCTTC. It specifies CASSLVTSGRFGEQFF.

This clonotype was counted between two and nine times. The chain joins TRBV20-1 to TRBJ2-2, with 11 bases matching TRBD1. Losses at the gene ends were 5 bases for V and 4 bases for J; bases not matched to a gene: 6. Per germline, CDR1 DFQATT and CDR2 SNEGSKA (reference sequence). The CDR3 contains 15 residues. The CDR3 here is CSAWTGGSSTGELFF. Here the CDR3 DNA reads TGCAGTGCTTGGACAGGGGGCTCGAGCACCGGGGAGCTGTTTTTT.

This clonotype has only a few counts. This may be a read error: a much more frequent sequence differs by one nucleotide. The final CDR3 position lacks the conserved phenylalanine or tryptophan, pointing to a likely read error. The chain carries TRBV6-5 and TRBJ2-2; D is unresolved. Germline V gives CDR1 MNHEY, CDR2 SVGAGI. The ends were cut back, 6 bases at V and 5 bases at J, with 13 bases in the middle. CDR3 length: 14 residues. The CDR3 region has the DNA TGTGCCAGCAGCGCCTGGGTATGGACCGGGGAGCTGTTTCTT. Amino acids: CASSAWVWTGELFL.

This clonotype occurred a few times. A junction end diverges from the germline sequence, so it may reflect a read error. The gene calls are TRBV7-7 and TRBJ1-5; D gene ambiguous. The CDR3 totals 13 residues. Germline V gives CDR1 SSHAT, CDR2 FNYEAQ (reference sequence). CDR3 DNA sequence: TGTGCTAGCAGCCCGAATCTGGGCCAGCCCCAGCATTTT. Its protein is CASSPNLGQPQHF.

This rearrangement joins TRBV5-5 to TRBJ2-3; D is perhaps TRBD2 (7 bases). This CDR3 spans 15 amino acids. Trimming took 2 bases from V and 1 from J, leaving 11 bases between them. Germline CDR1 and CDR2: SGHKS and YYEKEE (reference sequence). The CDR3 sequence is CASSFGGPRTDTQYF. CDR3 coding DNA: TGTGCCAGCAGCTTCGGGGGGCCCCGCACAGATACGCAGTATTTT. Full variable domain (missing parts from reference TRBV5-5 and TRBJ2-3): DAGVTQSPTHLIKTRGQQVTLRCSPISGHKSVSWYQQVLGQGPQFIFQYYEKEERGRGNFPDRFSARQFPNYSSELNVNALLLGDSALYLCASSFGGPRTDTQYFGPGTRLTVL.

This clonotype was observed a few times. The chain is built from TRBV19 and TRBJ1-2; 7 nucleotides line up with TRBD1. Losses at the gene ends were 9 bases for V and 4 bases for J; bases not matched to a gene: 8. CDR3 length equals 13 residues. CDR1 LNHDA and CDR2 SQIVND come from the germline V gene (reference sequence). Here the CDR3 DNA reads TGTGCCAGCACCAGGGGGGGGCCCTATGGCTACACCTTC. Translation: CASTRGGPYGYTF.

This clonotype showed up just a few times. The chain is built from TRBV20-1 and TRBJ2-2; 10 nucleotides match TRBD2. This CDR3 has 16 amino acids. Unmatched junction bases numbered 11, after V lost 3 bases and J lost 7 bases. CDR1 is DFQATT, CDR2 SNEGSKA, per germline (reference sequence). The DNA for the CDR3 is TGCAGTGCTAGCGATCCAGCGGGAGGGCCGAACGGGGAGCTGTTTTTT. This gives the protein CSASDPAGGPNGELFF.

The chain links TRBV4-2 to TRBJ2-1; D not resolved. Germline values: CDR1 LGHNA, CDR2 YNFKEQ. This CDR3 is 12 amino acids long. Trimming took off 0 bases at V and 7 bases at J, with 4 bases between the two ends. Written as DNA, the CDR3 is TGTGCCAGCAGCCAAGACGGGAATGAGCAGTTCTTC. Protein: CASSQDGNEQFF.

The rearrangement uses TRBV4-3 and TRBJ2-2; possibly TRBD1 for D (5 bases). The germline V and J ends were trimmed by 0 bases and 5 bases, with 7 bases remaining between them. Per germline, CDR1 LGHNA and CDR2 YSLEER. CDR3 length equals 14 residues. CDR3 amino acids: CASSQDQGTGELFF. Here the CDR3 DNA reads TGCGCCAGCAGCCAAGATCAGGGTACCGGGGAGCTGTTTTTT.

Details on this clonotype: With a much larger clone just one base away, this may be a read error. The rearrangement uses TRBV20-1 and TRBJ1-1; D not resolved. The V gene's germline CDR1 is DFQATT and CDR2 SNEGSKA (reference sequence). The length of the CDR3 is 20 residues. The V gene lost 1 base and the J gene lost 1 base, with 28 bases spanning the gap. This CDR3 is CSARGRRFFGEPIRNTEAFF. CDR3 DNA sequence: TGCAGTGCTAGAGGGAGGCGTTTCTTTGGGGAGCCTATAAGGAACACTGAAGCTTTCTTT.